The clone carrying this TCR beta chain was detected only a few times. Its antigen is not known. These data are taken from a study of T cells in Graves' hyperthyroidism and ophthalmopathy. Study overall: Peripheral blood sampling occurred at initial diagnosis, before any treatment. The study, taken as a whole, reports: Most expanded thyroid clonotypes above 0.001 recurred in blood.

Amplified TCR beta CDR3 regions came from RNA transcripts. Initially, a first-round RT-PCR of the TCR CDR3 employed the HTBI primer set. TCRdb re-derived calls from the multiplex PCR reads in MiXCR, one entry per CDR3 protein. The sample lists some 350,000 distinct CDR3 sequences, roughly an eighth occurring once. Sequencing input: blood. This sequence was found in a middle-aged woman with Graves' ophthalmopathy.

The CDR3 reads CSASPDMDLGYTF. The CDR3 bases are TGCAGTGCTTCACCGGACATGGATCTTGGCTACACCTTC. The rearrangement uses TRBV20-1 and TRBJ1-2, with a tentative D call TRBD1 (5 bases). V lost 5 bases and J lost 7, with 17 bases in between. CDR3 length: 13 residues. Germline lookup yields CDR1 DFQATT and CDR2 SNEGSKA (reference sequence).